These T cell receptor beta chains were read from a single sample in a study of OX40 agonist ivuxolimab in advanced cancers. Measured with immunoSEQ multiplex PCR; TCRdb has only the in-frame clones, and not every one. Of 54,000 or so clones listed, roughly 84% were seen once; the top ten hold approximately 2%. Specimen: CD4+ or CD8+ T cells sorted from blood, collected in a trial of the OX40 agonist ivuxolimab. These receptors came from an adult with an advanced solid tumor such as melanoma, head and neck, liver or kidney cancer. CDR3s include the opening cysteine and the closing phenylalanine or tryptophan. A D gene is named only where the DNA matches it firmly. Clone size is given for some rows only: seen once, a few or many times, or a class if the clone is expanded.

V: TRBV19
D: TRBD1
J: TRBJ1-5
size: .
DNA: TGTGCCAGTAGTCATACAGGGGAGACTCAGCCCCAGCATTTT
CDR3: CASSHTGETQPQHF

V: TRBV19
D: .
J: TRBJ2-4
size: .
DNA: TGTGCCAGTAGTATATCGGCAGGCAAGACCAAAAACATTCAGTACTTC
CDR3: CASSISAGKTKNIQYF

V: TRBV15
D: .
J: TRBJ2-1
size: few
DNA: TGTGCCACCAGCAGAGACCCCCCGGGACGGTGGGGCCTAGGCTCCTACAATGAGCAGTTCTTC
CDR3: CATSRDPPGRWGLGSYNEQFF

V: TRBV6-5
D: .
J: TRBJ2-3
size: .
DNA: TGTGCCAGCAGTACACCCGGGGTTTTAGGAGATACGCAGTATTTT
CDR3: CASSTPGVLGDTQYF

V: TRBV29-1
D: .
J: TRBJ2-5
size: .
DNA: TGCAGCGGAGGGAACAGACAAGAGACCCAGTACTTC
CDR3: CSGGNRQETQYF

V: TRBV6-5
D: .
J: TRBJ1-1
size: .
DNA: TGTGCCAGCAGACCCGGGACAATAGGCCCTGAAGCTTTCTTT
CDR3: CASRPGTIGPEAFF

V: TRBV4-1
D: TRBD2
J: TRBJ2-3
size: .
DNA: TGCGCCAGCAGCCGATATAGCGGGAGGGCCGACACAGATACGCAGTATTTT
CDR3: CASSRYSGRADTDTQYF

V: TRBV28
D: TRBD1
J: TRBJ1-1
size: .
DNA: TGTGCCAGCAGGGACTACAGGGGGCGAAACACTGAAGCTTTCTTT
CDR3: CASRDYRGRNTEAFF

V: TRBV10-1
D: TRBD2
J: TRBJ2-7
size: few
DNA: TGCGCCAGCAGTGAGGGCGGGAGGGTCAACGAGCAGTACTTC
CDR3: CASSEGGRVNEQYF

V: TRBV5-4
D: .
J: TRBJ1-1
size: .
DNA: TGTGCCAGCAGCGCCAACACAGGGAAGAACACTGAAGCTTTCTTT
CDR3: CASSANTGKNTEAFF

V: TRBV9
D: .
J: TRBJ2-5
size: once
DNA: TGTGCCAGCAGCGTAGAAACCTCGTCAAGGACCCAGTACTTC
CDR3: CASSVETSSRTQYF

V: TRBV28
D: .
J: TRBJ1-6
size: .
DNA: TGTGCCAGCAGCGGGGGGGGGACCTCACCCCTCCACTTT
CDR3: CASSGGGTSPLHF

V: TRBV15
D: .
J: TRBJ2-7
size: .
DNA: TGTGCCACCAGCAGAGATCCTCTTGGACGGTCCTACGAGCAGTACTTC
CDR3: CATSRDPLGRSYEQYF

V: TRBV7-3
D: TRBD2
J: TRBJ2-5
size: .
DNA: TGTGCCAGCAGATCGGGACTAGCGGGGGGTTTCGAAGAGACCCAGTACTTC
CDR3: CASRSGLAGGFEETQYF

V: TRBV5-5
D: .
J: TRBJ2-7
size: .
DNA: TGTGCCAGCAGCACCGACGTGGGGGCCTACGAGCAGTACTTC
CDR3: CASSTDVGAYEQYF

V: TRBV6-1
D: .
J: TRBJ2-7
size: .
DNA: TGTGCCAGCAGTGAAGTCGGAGGAGCCTACGAGCAGTACTTC
CDR3: CASSEVGGAYEQYF

V: TRBV6-5
D: TRBD2
J: TRBJ2-1
size: .
DNA: TGTGCCAGCAGCGGGACTAGCGCATACAATGAGCAGTTCTTC
CDR3: CASSGTSAYNEQFF

V: TRBV9
D: .
J: TRBJ2-3
size: .
DNA: TGTGCCAGCAGCGTAGCTGGGTTTCGCACAGATACGCAGTATTTT
CDR3: CASSVAGFRTDTQYF

V: TRBV18
D: .
J: TRBJ1-5
size: .
DNA: TGTGCCAGCTCACGGGGGAACACTCAGCCCCAGCATTTT
CDR3: CASSRGNTQPQHF

V: TRBV28
D: .
J: TRBJ2-6
size: .
DNA: TGTGCCAGCAGAGAGGGCCCTGGGGCCAACGTCCTGACTTTC
CDR3: CASREGPGANVLTF

V: TRBV6-4
D: .
J: TRBJ2-1
size: .
DNA: TGTGCCAGCAGTGACTTAGTGAATGAGCAGTTCTTC
CDR3: CASSDLVNEQFF

V: TRBV19
D: .
J: TRBJ2-4
size: .
DNA: TGTGCCAGTAGTATTTCTGACATTCAGTACTTC
CDR3: CASSISDIQYF

V: TRBV11-2
D: .
J: TRBJ1-2
size: few
DNA: TGTGCCAGCGGACTATCAGGGATGGGCTACACCTTC
CDR3: CASGLSGMGYTF

V: TRBV5-1
D: .
J: TRBJ2-7
size: .
DNA: TGCGCCAGCAGCTTGGTGGATGGCGAGCAGTACTTC
CDR3: CASSLVDGEQYF

V: TRBV18
D: .
J: TRBJ2-7
size: .
DNA: TGTGCCAGCACTGGACAGTCCCGAGAGCAGTACTTC
CDR3: CASTGQSREQYF

V: TRBV2
D: .
J: TRBJ2-5
size: .
DNA: TGTGCCAGCAGTAAGATTGCGGAGACCCAGTACTTC
CDR3: CASSKIAETQYF

V: TRBV5-4
D: TRBD2
J: TRBJ2-7
size: .
DNA: TGTGCCAGCAGCGCAGCGGGAGGGTCCTACGAGCAGTACTTC
CDR3: CASSAAGGSYEQYF

V: TRBV28
D: .
J: TRBJ1-3
size: .
DNA: TGTGCCAGCTCGATAGGGGGGGAGGGAAACACCATATATTTT
CDR3: CASSIGGEGNTIYF

V: TRBV5-1
D: TRBD2
J: TRBJ2-2
size: .
DNA: TGCGCCAGCAGCTTTAGGACTAGCGGGGAATCCGGGGAGCTGTTTTTT
CDR3: CASSFRTSGESGELFF

V: TRBV15
D: TRBD1
J: TRBJ1-6
size: .
DNA: TGTGCCACCAGCAGAGGGACAGGGGTGAATTCACCCCTCCACTTT
CDR3: CATSRGTGVNSPLHF

V: TRBV18
D: .
J: TRBJ1-3
size: .
DNA: TGTGCCAGCTCACCACCTGACACCCGGAGCTCTGGAAACACCATATATTTT
CDR3: CASSPPDTRSSGNTIYF

V: TRBV11-2
D: TRBD1
J: TRBJ2-1
size: .
DNA: TGTGCCAGCAGCGTCGGGACAGGCAGAGAGCAGTTCTTC
CDR3: CASSVGTGREQFF

V: TRBV11-2
D: .
J: TRBJ2-3
size: .
DNA: TGTGCCAGCAGCTTAGGTCCGGATACGCAGTATTTT
CDR3: CASSLGPDTQYF

V: TRBV18
D: TRBD1
J: TRBJ2-6
size: .
DNA: TGTGCCAGCTCCCCCCGACAGGGTAACGGGGCCAACGTCCTGACTTTC
CDR3: CASSPRQGNGANVLTF

V: TRBV5-6
D: TRBD1
J: TRBJ2-6
size: .
DNA: TGTGCCAGCAGCTTGGAACAGGGGGGTACCGGGGCCAACGTCCTGACTTTC
CDR3: CASSLEQGGTGANVLTF

V: TRBV18
D: TRBD1
J: TRBJ2-7
size: .
DNA: TGTGCCAGCTCACCGGGACAGGGGGCGGAGGAGCAGTACTTC
CDR3: CASSPGQGAEEQYF

V: TRBV7-3
D: TRBD2
J: TRBJ2-1
size: .
DNA: TGTGCCAGCAAGGCGGGAGCCTCCTACAATGAGCAGTTCTTC
CDR3: CASKAGASYNEQFF

V: TRBV30
D: .
J: TRBJ2-5
size: once
DNA: TGTGCCCTAATTACCCCGGAGCAAGAGACCCAGTACTTC
CDR3: CALITPEQETQYF

V: TRBV4-2
D: .
J: TRBJ2-1
size: .
DNA: TGTGCCAGCAGCCAAGGAGACTTTGACAATGAGCAGTTCTTC
CDR3: CASSQGDFDNEQFF

V: TRBV5-6
D: .
J: TRBJ2-5
size: .
DNA: TGTGCCAGCAGCTTTATGGACTTCCAAGAGACCCAGTACTTC
CDR3: CASSFMDFQETQYF

V: TRBV28
D: .
J: TRBJ2-5
size: once
DNA: TGTGCCAGCAGTTGGGGGAGGACCCAGTACTTC
CDR3: CASSWGRTQYF

V: TRBV27
D: .
J: TRBJ2-7
size: once
DNA: TGTGCCAGCAGTTTAAGTCGCAAGCGTGGATCCCACGAGCAGTACTTC
CDR3: CASSLSRKRGSHEQYF

V: TRBV4-2
D: TRBD2
J: TRBJ2-3
size: .
DNA: TGTGCCAGCAGCCAAGCAGGACTAGCCCATAGCACAGATACGCAGTATTTT
CDR3: CASSQAGLAHSTDTQYF

V: TRBV6-1
D: .
J: TRBJ1-6
size: .
DNA: TGTGCCAGCAGTGGGATGGGACATCACAGCTCCTATAATTCACCCCTCCACTTT
CDR3: CASSGMGHHSSYNSPLHF

V: TRBV5-6
D: .
J: TRBJ2-1
size: .
DNA: TGTGCCAGCAGCGATGGGGATGAGCAGTTCTTC
CDR3: CASSDGDEQFF

V: TRBV2
D: .
J: TRBJ2-7
size: once
DNA: TGTGCCAGCAGGGGGACAACCTACGAGCAGTACTTC
CDR3: CASRGTTYEQYF

V: TRBV14
D: .
J: TRBJ1-1
size: .
DNA: TGTGCCAGCAGCCAAAAGCGGGATTTAACTGAAGCTTTCTTT
CDR3: CASSQKRDLTEAFF

V: TRBV18
D: TRBD2
J: TRBJ2-3
size: .
DNA: TGTGCCAGCTCACTTACTAGCGGGTTGGAGGCAGATACGCAGTATTTT
CDR3: CASSLTSGLEADTQYF

V: TRBV5-5
D: .
J: TRBJ1-1
size: .
DNA: TGTGCCAGCAGCCTGGCGGTAACCCGCATGAACACTGAAGCTTTCTTT
CDR3: CASSLAVTRMNTEAFF

V: TRBV5-1
D: TRBD1
J: TRBJ2-3
size: .
DNA: TGCGCCAGCAGCTACAGGGGAGCAGATACGCAGTATTTT
CDR3: CASSYRGADTQYF

V: TRBV6-6
D: .
J: TRBJ2-3
size: .
DNA: TGTGCCACCTTTTCGGACGAGCACACAGATACGCAGTATTTT
CDR3: CATFSDEHTDTQYF

V: TRBV6-5
D: .
J: TRBJ1-5
size: .
DNA: TGTGCCAGCAGGAATACAGGGAGCAATCAGCCCCAGCATTTT
CDR3: CASRNTGSNQPQHF

V: TRBV28
D: .
J: TRBJ1-4
size: .
DNA: TGTGCCTGGAGTAGCGGTGAAAAACTGTTTTTT
CDR3: CAWSSGEKLFF

V: TRBV28
D: .
J: TRBJ1-4
size: .
DNA: TGTGCCAGCAGTTTCAGTGGGGGGGAAAAACTGTTTTTT
CDR3: CASSFSGGEKLFF